The rows below give T cell receptor beta chains drawn from one sample of a study of technical replicates of blood from a few donors. The assay was immunoSEQ multiplex PCR, and TCRdb's table has in-frame clones only and misses some. The table has 50,000 or so clones, more than 85% seen once; the top ten hold about 3.6%. The specimen was PBMCs. The receptor set was obtained from a human donor in good health. Some clones in this sample may be carry-over from other donors' samples. CDR3s include the opening cysteine and the closing phenylalanine or tryptophan. A D gene is named only where the DNA matches it firmly. Clone sizes are given selectively: once, few, many, or a class where the clone is expanded.

length	V	size	D	J	CDR3	DNA
16	TRBV5-4	.	.	TRBJ1-3	CASSLQGTASGNTIYF	TGTGCCAGCAGCCTACAGGGTACTGCCTCTGGAAACACCATATATTTT
15	TRBV6-1	.	TRBD1	TRBJ2-3	CASSAGQGGTDTQYF	TGTGCCAGCAGTGCGGGACAGGGAGGGACAGATACGCAGTATTTT
15	TRBV5-1	.	.	TRBJ2-7	CASSLALGARYEQYF	TGCGCCAGCAGCTTGGCTCTGGGGGCGCGCTACGAGCAGTACTTC
17	TRBV27	.	TRBD1	TRBJ1-5	CASSLSRTGRVNQPQHF	TGTGCCAGCAGTTTATCGAGGACAGGGCGAGTCAATCAGCCCCAGCATTTT
16	TRBV7-6	.	TRBD1	TRBJ2-5	CASSPDDRGGRETQYF	TGTGCCAGCAGCCCCGACGACAGGGGAGGTCGGGAGACCCAGTACTTC
16	TRBV6-1	.	.	TRBJ1-2	CASSEEGGVGLNGYTF	TGTGCCAGCAGTGAAGAGGGGGGGGTAGGGTTGAATGGCTACACCTTC
13	TRBV19	.	.	TRBJ2-5	CASSTTAWEIQYF	TGTGCCAGTAGTACGACCGCATGGGAGATACAGTACTTC
14	TRBV30	.	.	TRBJ1-6	CAWSGGGYNSPLHF	TGTGCCTGGAGTGGGGGAGGATATAATTCACCCCTCCACTTT
13	TRBV30	.	.	TRBJ1-5	CAWGASSNQPQHF	TGTGCCTGGGGTGCTTCTAGCAATCAGCCCCAGCATTTT
15	TRBV2	.	TRBD2	TRBJ2-1	CASRLAGGHENEQFF	TGTGCCAGCAGGCTAGCGGGGGGGCACGAGAATGAGCAGTTCTTC
16	TRBV18	.	TRBD1	TRBJ1-2	CASSPSQGIPNYGYTF	TGTGCCAGCTCACCATCACAGGGGATTCCTAACTATGGCTACACCTTC
15	TRBV7-8	.	.	TRBJ2-7	CASSSTRTTSYEQYF	TGTGCCAGCAGCTCAACTAGAACTACCTCCTACGAGCAGTACTTC
15	TRBV7-2	.	TRBD2	TRBJ2-5	CASSLLAGVEETQYF	TGTGCCAGCAGCTTGCTAGCGGGAGTGGAGGAGACCCAGTACTTC
16	TRBV4-3	.	.	TRBJ2-5	CASSRSGATFQETQYF	TGCGCCAGCAGCCGATCGGGAGCGACCTTCCAAGAGACCCAGTACTTC
15	TRBV7-2	.	.	TRBJ1-5	CASSSQGGSNQPQHF	TGTGCCAGCAGCTCGCAGGGAGGGAGCAATCAGCCCCAGCATTTT
13	TRBV7-9	.	.	TRBJ2-7	CASSFDTSYEQYF	TGTGCCAGCAGCTTTGACACCTCCTACGAGCAGTACTTC
15	TRBV18	.	TRBD1	TRBJ1-5	CASSPWTGRSQPQHF	TGTGCCAGCTCACCCTGGACAGGGCGATCTCAGCCCCAGCATTTT
15	TRBV11-2	once	TRBD2	TRBJ2-1	CASSAGLAENNEQFF	TGTGCCAGCAGCGCCGGACTAGCGGAAAACAATGAGCAGTTCTTC
13	TRBV19	.	.	TRBJ2-3	CASSINLADTQYF	TGTGCCAGTAGCATAAATCTAGCAGATACGCAGTATTTT
15	TRBV6-4	.	TRBD2	TRBJ2-3	CASSDSIAGGHTQYF	TGTGCCAGCAGTGACTCGATAGCGGGGGGCCATACGCAGTATTTT
11	TRBV7-9	.	.	TRBJ2-1	CASSLDNEQFF	TGTGCCAGCAGCCTTGACAATGAGCAGTTCTTC
14	TRBV6-6	.	.	TRBJ1-1	CASTATSPNTEAFF	TGTGCCAGCACCGCTACTAGCCCGAACACTGAAGCTTTCTTT
16	TRBV7-2	.	TRBD1	TRBJ1-3	CASSLAGTASGNTIYF	TGTGCCAGCAGCTTGGCCGGGACAGCCTCTGGAAACACCATATATTTT
13	TRBV25-1	.	.	TRBJ2-7	CASRVGGGYEQYF	TGTGCCAGCAGGGTTGGGGGCGGTTACGAGCAGTACTTC
15	TRBV7-8	.	.	TRBJ2-1	CASGRTLSSYNEQFF	TGTGCCAGCGGAAGGACATTGAGCTCCTACAATGAGCAGTTCTTC
13	TRBV19	once	TRBD2	TRBJ2-3	CASSSGGADTQYF	TGTGCCAGCTCTAGCGGGGGAGCAGATACGCAGTATTTT
15	TRBV9	.	TRBD1	TRBJ1-6	CASSVGTGSGSPLHF	TGTGCCAGCAGCGTAGGGACAGGGAGTGGCTCACCCCTCCACTTT
16	TRBV4-1	.	TRBD2	TRBJ2-5	CASSSLAGGYQETQYF	TGCGCCAGCAGCTCCCTAGCGGGGGGATACCAAGAGACCCAGTACTTC
18	TRBV4-1	.	.	TRBJ2-6	CASSPAWGRMSGANVLTF	TGCGCCAGCAGCCCGGCCTGGGGCAGGATGAGTGGGGCCAACGTCCTGACTTTC
12	TRBV6-1	.	.	TRBJ2-3	CASSRGGDTQYF	TGTGCCAGCAGTCGAGGAGGAGATACGCAGTATTTT
14	TRBV6-5	.	TRBD2	TRBJ2-5	CASSYTSGGETQYF	TGTGCCAGCAGTTACACGTCGGGGGGGGAGACCCAGTACTTC
15	TRBV27	.	TRBD1	TRBJ2-7	CASSLATGGVYEQYF	TGTGCCAGCAGTTTAGCGACAGGGGGCGTCTACGAGCAGTACTTC
14	TRBV6-8	.	.	TRBJ2-5	CASSSCFFRETQYF	TGTGCCAGCAGTTCTTGTTTCTTCCGGGAGACCCAGTACTTC
15	TRBV11-2	once	.	TRBJ2-3	CASSLYFRVTDTQYF	TGTGCCAGCAGCTTATATTTCCGGGTCACAGATACGCAGTATTTT
15	TRBV2	.	TRBD2	TRBJ2-1	CASSDVVQTSGQQFF	TGTGCCAGCAGTGACGTGGTTCAGACTAGCGGACAGCAGTTCTTC
15	TRBV18	.	TRBD1	TRBJ1-1	CASSPYRGLNTEAFF	TGTGCCAGCTCACCTTACAGGGGGCTTAACACTGAAGCTTTCTTT
12	TRBV30	.	TRBD1	TRBJ1-1	CAWSSGGPEAFF	TGTGCCTGGAGTTCAGGGGGGCCTGAAGCTTTCTTT
15	TRBV6-5	.	TRBD2	TRBJ2-5	CASSYFGLAEETQYF	TGTGCCAGCAGTTACTTCGGACTAGCAGAAGAGACCCAGTACTTC
11	TRBV30	.	.	TRBJ1-5	CAWGFRQPQHF	TGTGCCTGGGGTTTCCGGCAGCCCCAGCATTTT
11	TRBV5-6	.	.	TRBJ2-3	CASSLTDTQYF	TGTGCCAGCAGCCTCACAGATACGCAGTATTTT
15	TRBV13	.	TRBD1	TRBJ2-2	CASSPRDRVTGELFF	TGTGCCAGCAGCCCTAGGGACAGGGTGACCGGGGAGCTGTTTTTT
16	TRBV19	.	TRBD2	TRBJ2-7	CASSILAGGTSYEQYF	TGTGCCAGTAGTATTTTAGCGGGAGGCACTTCCTACGAGCAGTACTTC
16	TRBV15	few	TRBD1	TRBJ2-3	CATSRVWGQRADTQYF	TGTGCCACCAGCAGAGTGTGGGGACAGAGGGCAGATACGCAGTATTTT
12	TRBV5-1	.	.	TRBJ2-2	CASSPRTGELFF	TGCGCCAGCAGCCCGAGGACCGGGGAGCTGTTTTTT
15	TRBV7-8	.	TRBD2	TRBJ2-7	CASSSILAGEGEQYF	TGTGCCAGCAGCTCCATACTAGCGGGAGAGGGGGAGCAGTACTTC
11	TRBV5-6	once	.	TRBJ2-7	CASSKYYEQYF	TGTGCCAGCAGCAAATACTACGAGCAGTACTTC
12	TRBV14	.	.	TRBJ1-1	CASSQGRGEAFF	TGTGCCAGCAGCCAAGGTAGAGGTGAAGCTTTCTTT
14	TRBV7-3	.	TRBD2	TRBJ2-3	CASSPAGGADTQYF	TGTGCCAGCAGCCCCGCGGGGGGGGCAGATACGCAGTATTTT
15	TRBV6-4	.	TRBD1	TRBJ2-2	CASAPGTGNTGELFF	TGTGCCAGCGCACCGGGGACAGGGAACACCGGGGAGCTGTTTTTT